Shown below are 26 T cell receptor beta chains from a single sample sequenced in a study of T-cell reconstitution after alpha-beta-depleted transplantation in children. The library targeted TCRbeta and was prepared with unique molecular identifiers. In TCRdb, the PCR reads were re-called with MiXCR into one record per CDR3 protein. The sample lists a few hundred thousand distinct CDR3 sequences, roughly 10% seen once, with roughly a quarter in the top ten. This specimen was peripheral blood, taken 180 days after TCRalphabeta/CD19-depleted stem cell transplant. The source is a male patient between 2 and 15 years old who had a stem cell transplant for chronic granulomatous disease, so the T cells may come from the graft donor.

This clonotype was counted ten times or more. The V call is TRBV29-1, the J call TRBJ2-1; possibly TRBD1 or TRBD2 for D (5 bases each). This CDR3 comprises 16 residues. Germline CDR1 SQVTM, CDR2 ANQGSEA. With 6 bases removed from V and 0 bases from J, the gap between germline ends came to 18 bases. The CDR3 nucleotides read TGCAGCGTCCCCCCTGGGCCAGGGAGCTCCTACAATGAGCAGTTCTTC. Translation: CSVPPGPGSSYNEQFF.

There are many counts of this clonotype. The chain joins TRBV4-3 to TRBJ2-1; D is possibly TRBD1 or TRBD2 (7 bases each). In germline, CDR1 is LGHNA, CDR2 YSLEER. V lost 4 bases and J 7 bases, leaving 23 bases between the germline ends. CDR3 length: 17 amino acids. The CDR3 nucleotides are TGCGCCAGCAGCCCAGGGGGTGGGGGGGTAGCAGGAAATGAGCAGTTCTTC. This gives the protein CASSPGGGGVAGNEQFF.

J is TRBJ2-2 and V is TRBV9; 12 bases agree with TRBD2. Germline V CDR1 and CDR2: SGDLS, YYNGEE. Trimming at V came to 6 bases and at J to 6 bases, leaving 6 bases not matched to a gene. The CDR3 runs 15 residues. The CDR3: CASTGTSGSPGELFF. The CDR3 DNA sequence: TGTGCCAGCACGGGGACTAGCGGGTCCCCCGGGGAGCTGTTTTTT.

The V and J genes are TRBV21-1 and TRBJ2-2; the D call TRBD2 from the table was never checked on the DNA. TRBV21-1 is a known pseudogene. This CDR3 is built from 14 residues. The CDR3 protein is CARSSGRETGELFF. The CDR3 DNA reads TGTGCCAGGTCGAGCGGGAGAGAGACCGGGGAGCTGTTTTTT.

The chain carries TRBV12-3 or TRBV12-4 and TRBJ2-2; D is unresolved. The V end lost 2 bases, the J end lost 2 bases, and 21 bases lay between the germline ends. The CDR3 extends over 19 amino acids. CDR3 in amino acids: CASSLMGNWGRINTGELFF. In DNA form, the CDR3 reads TGTGCCAGCAGTTTAATGGGGAATTGGGGTCGAATTAACACCGGGGAGCTGTTTTTT.

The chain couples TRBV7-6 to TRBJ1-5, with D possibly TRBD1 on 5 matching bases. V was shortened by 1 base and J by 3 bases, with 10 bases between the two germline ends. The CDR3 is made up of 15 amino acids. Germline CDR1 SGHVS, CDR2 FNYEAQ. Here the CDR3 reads CASSLGDGFNQPQHF. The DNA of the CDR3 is TGTGCCAGCAGCTTAGGGGACGGATTCAATCAGCCCCAGCATTTT.

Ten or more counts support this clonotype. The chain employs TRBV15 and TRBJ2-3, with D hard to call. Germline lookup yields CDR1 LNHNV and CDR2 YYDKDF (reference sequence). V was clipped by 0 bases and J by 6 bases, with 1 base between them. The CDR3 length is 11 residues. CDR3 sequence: CATSRDDTQYF. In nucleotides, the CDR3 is TGTGCCACCAGCAGAGACGATACGCAGTATTTT.

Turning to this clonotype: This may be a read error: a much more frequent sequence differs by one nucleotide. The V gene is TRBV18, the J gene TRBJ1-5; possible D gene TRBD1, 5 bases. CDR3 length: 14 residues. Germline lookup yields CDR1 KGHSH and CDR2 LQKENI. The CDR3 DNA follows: TGTCCCAGCTCACCAGCAGGGCTTGAGCAGCCCCAGCATTTT. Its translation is CPSSPAGLEQPQHF.

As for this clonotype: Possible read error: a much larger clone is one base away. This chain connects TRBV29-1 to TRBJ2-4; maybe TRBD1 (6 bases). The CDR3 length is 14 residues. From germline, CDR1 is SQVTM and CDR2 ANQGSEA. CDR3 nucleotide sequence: TGCAGCGTTTTAAGCCGGACAGCCAAAAACATTCGGTACTTC. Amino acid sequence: CSVLSRTAKNIRYF.

The CDR3 DNA is TGTGCCAGCAGCTTAGCAGGGGCAGGCAATCAGCCCCAGCATTTT. Translating it yields CASSLAGAGNQPQHF. The chain has TRBV7-2 and TRBJ1-5; possible D gene TRBD1, 5 bases. Germline lookup yields CDR1 SGHTA and CDR2 FQGNSA. The CDR3 extends over 15 amino acids. V lost 0 bases to trimming and J lost 2 bases, with 8 bases between them.

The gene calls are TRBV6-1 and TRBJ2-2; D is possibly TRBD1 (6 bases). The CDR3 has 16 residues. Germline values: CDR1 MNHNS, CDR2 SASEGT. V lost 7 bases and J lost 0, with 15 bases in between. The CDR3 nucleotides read TGTGCCAGCAACCCAAGACAGGTTACGAACACCGGGGAGCTGTTTTTT. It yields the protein CASNPRQVTNTGELFF.

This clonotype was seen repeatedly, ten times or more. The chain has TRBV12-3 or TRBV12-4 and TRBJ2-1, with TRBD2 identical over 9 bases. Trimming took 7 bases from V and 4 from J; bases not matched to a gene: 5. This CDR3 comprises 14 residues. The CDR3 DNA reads TGTGCCAGCATGGGGACTAGCTTTTACAATGAGCAGTTCTTC. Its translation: CASMGTSFYNEQFF.

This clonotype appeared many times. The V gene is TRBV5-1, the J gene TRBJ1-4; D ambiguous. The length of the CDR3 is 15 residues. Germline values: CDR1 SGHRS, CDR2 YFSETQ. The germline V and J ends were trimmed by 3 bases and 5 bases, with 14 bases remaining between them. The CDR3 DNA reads TGCGCCAGCAGCTCGGACGCCGCCAAGAATGAAAAACTGTTTTTT. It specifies CASSSDAAKNEKLFF.

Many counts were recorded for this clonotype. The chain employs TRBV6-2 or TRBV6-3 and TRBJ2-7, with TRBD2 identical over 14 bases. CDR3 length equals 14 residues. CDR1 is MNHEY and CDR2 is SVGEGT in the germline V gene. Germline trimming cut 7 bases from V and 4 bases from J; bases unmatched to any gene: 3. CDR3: CASTRTSGRYEQYF. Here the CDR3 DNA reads TGTGCCAGCACCCGGACTAGCGGGAGGTACGAGCAGTACTTC.

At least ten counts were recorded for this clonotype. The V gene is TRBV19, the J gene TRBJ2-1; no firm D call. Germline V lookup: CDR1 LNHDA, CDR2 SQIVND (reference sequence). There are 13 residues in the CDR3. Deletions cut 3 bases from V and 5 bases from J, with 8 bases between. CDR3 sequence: CASSILENNEQFF. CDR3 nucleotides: TGTGCCAGTAGTATCCTAGAGAACAATGAGCAGTTCTTC.

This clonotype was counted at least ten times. For the CDR3, the DNA is TGCAGCGCTCGCCCACAGGGGAAGGGTGAAAAACTGTTTTTT. Protein: CSARPQGKGEKLFF. The rearrangement links TRBV29-1 to TRBJ1-4, with 7 bases identical to TRBD1. The ends lost 7 bases at V and 7 bases at J; junction bases unmatched: 12. CDR3 length equals 14 residues. Germline V gives CDR1 SQVTM, CDR2 ANQGSEA.

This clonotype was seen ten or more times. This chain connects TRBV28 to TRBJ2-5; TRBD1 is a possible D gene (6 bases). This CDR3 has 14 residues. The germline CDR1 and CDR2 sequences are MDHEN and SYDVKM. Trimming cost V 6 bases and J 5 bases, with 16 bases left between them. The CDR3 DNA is TGTGCCAGCAGACCCCCGCAGGGGTGGGAGACCCAGTACTTC. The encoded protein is CASRPPQGWETQYF. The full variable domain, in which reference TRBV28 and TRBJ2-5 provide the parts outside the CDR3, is DVKVTQSSRYLVKRTGEKVFLECVQDMDHENMFWYRQDPGLGLRLIYFSYDVKMKEKGDIPEGYSVSREKKERFSLILESASTNQTSMYLCASRPPQGWETQYFGPGTRLLVL.

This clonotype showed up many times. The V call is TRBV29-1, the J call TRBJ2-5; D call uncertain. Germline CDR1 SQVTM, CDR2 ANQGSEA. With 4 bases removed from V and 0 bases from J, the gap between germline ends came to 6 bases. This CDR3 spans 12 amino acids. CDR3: CSVVGNQETQYF. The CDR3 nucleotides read TGCAGCGTTGTTGGAAACCAAGAGACCCAGTACTTC.

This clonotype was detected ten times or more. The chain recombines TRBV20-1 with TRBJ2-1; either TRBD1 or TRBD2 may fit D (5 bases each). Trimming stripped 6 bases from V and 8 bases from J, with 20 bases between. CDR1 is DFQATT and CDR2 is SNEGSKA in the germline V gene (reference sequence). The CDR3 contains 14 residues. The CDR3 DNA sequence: TGCAGTGCGCTAAGACGGAGCCTGGGGGATGAGCAGTTCTTC. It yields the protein CSALRRSLGDEQFF.

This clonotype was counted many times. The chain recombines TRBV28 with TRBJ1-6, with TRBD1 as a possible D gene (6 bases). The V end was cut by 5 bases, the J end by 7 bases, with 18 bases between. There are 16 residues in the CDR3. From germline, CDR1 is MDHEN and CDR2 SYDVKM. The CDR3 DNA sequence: TGTGCCAGCAGTCTACAGGGCAGAGGGTCCAATTCACCCCTCCACTTT. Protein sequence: CASSLQGRGSNSPLHF.

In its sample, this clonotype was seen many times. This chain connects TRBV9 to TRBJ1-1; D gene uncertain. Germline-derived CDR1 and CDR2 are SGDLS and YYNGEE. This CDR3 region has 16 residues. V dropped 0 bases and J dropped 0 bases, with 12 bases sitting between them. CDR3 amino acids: CASSVADRVMNTEAFF. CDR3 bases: TGTGCCAGCAGCGTAGCGGACCGAGTCATGAACACTGAAGCTTTCTTT.

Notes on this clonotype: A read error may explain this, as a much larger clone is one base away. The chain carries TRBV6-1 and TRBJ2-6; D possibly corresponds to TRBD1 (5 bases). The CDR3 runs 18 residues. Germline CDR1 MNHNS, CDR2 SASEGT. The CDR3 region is CASESKGMGASGANVPTF. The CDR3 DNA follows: TGTGCCAGCGAGTCGAAGGGAATGGGTGCCTCTGGGGCCAACGTCCCGACTTTC.

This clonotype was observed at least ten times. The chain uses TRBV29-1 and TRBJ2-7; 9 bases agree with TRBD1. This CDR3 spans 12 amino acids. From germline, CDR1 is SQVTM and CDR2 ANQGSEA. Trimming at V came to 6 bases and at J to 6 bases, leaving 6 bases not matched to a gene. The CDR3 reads CSVGTGRSEQYF. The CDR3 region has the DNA TGCAGCGTAGGGACAGGGAGGAGCGAGCAGTACTTC.

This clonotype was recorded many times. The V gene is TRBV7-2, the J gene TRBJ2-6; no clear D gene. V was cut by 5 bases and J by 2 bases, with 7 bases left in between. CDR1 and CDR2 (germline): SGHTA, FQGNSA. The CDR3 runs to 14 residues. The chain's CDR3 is CASSPAAGANVLTF. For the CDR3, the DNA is TGTGCCAGCAGCCCGGCTGCTGGGGCCAACGTCCTGACTTTC.

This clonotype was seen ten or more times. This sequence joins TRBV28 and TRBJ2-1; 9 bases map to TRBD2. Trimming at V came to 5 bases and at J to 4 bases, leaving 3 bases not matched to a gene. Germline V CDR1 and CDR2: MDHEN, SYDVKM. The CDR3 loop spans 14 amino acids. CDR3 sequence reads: CASSPGLAYNEQFF. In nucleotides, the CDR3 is TGTGCCAGCAGTCCGGGACTAGCTTACAATGAGCAGTTCTTC.

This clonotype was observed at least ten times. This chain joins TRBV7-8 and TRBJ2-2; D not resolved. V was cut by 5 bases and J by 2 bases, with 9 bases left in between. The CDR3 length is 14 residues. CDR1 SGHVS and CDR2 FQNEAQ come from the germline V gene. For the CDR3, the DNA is TGTGCCAGCAGCCCGACAACTAACACCGGGGAGCTGTTTTTT. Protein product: CASSPTTNTGELFF.